The sequence of this TCR beta chain was determined in a study of siplizumab effects on memory and regulatory T cells. Study conclusions and caveats: Phenotypic classification as naive or memory proved unattainable for roughly 80-96% of proliferating CD4+ or CD8+ clones. Memory cells that were CD4+ and unstimulated gave rise to alloreactive sequences, which siplizumab significantly reduced. The study did not confirm that proliferating Tregs from siplizumab cultures were suppressive. Memory cells seemed less diverse than naive T cells, which seemed major alloresponse contributors.

This clone was observed once. Antigen specificity is unknown. V was cut by 2 bases and J by 5 bases, with 6 bases left in between. This CDR3 is 12 amino acids long. From germline, CDR1 is MNHNS and CDR2 SASEGT. Assay: immunoSEQ multiplex PCR; the TCRdb copy retains only in-frame clones and omits some. Among around 94,000 clones listed, approximately 90% were seen once. The sequencing sample was made of CD4+ T cells sorted from blood. This sequence joins TRBV6-1 and TRBJ2-5; D uncertain. This TCR was recovered from a human donor in good health. The CDR3 region has the DNA TGTGCCAGCAGTGAATTGGGGGAGACCCAGTACTTC. Amino acid sequence: CASSELGETQYF.